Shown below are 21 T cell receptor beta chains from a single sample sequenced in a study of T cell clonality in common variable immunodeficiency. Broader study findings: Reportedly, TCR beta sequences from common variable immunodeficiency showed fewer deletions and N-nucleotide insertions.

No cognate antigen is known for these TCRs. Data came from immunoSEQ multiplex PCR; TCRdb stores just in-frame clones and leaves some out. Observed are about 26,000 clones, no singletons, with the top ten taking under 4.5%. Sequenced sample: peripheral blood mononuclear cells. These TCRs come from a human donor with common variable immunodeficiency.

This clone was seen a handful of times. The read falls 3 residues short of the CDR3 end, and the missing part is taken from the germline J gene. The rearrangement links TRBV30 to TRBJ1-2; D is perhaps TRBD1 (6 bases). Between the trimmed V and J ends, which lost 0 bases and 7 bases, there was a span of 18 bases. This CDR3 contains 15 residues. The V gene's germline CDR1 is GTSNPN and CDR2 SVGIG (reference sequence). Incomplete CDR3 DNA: TGTGCCTGGAGTGTCCCAGGGGCTCTCTTCCGTGGC. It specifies CAWSVPGALFRG. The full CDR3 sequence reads CAWSVPGALFRGYTF.

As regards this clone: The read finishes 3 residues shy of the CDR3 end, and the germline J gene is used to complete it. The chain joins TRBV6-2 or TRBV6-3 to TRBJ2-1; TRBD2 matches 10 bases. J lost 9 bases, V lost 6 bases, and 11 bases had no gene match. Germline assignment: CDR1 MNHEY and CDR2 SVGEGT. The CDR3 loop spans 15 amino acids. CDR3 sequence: CASSPTRSGRGEQFF. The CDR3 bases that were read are TGTGCCAGCAGCCCTACGCGGAGCGGGAGGGGTGAG.

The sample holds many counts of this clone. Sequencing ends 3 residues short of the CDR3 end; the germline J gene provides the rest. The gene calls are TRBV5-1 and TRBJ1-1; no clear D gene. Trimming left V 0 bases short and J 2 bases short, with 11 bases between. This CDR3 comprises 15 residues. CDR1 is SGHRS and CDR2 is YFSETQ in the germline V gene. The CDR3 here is CASSLGVLKNTEAFF. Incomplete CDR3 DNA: TGCGCCAGCAGCTTGGGAGTTCTAAAAAACACTGAA.

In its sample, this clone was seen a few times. CDR3 sequence: CASSYGTGGKDTQYF. The CDR3 DNA, read in part, is TGTGCCAGCAGCTACGGGACAGGGGGCAAAGATACG. The chain couples TRBV7-9 to TRBJ2-3, with 12 bases identical to TRBD1. Read data end 3 residues before the CDR3 end; the end is taken from the germline J gene. The V and J ends lost 4 bases and 5 bases, in that order; junction bases with no gene match: 4. The CDR3 loop spans 15 amino acids. Looked up from germline, CDR1 is SEHNR and CDR2 is FQNEAQ (reference sequence). The variable domain in full, completed from reference TRBV7-9 and TRBJ2-3, reads DTGVSQNPRHKITKRGQNVTFRCDPISEHNRLYWYRQTLGQGPEFLTYFQNEAQLEKSRLLSDRFSAERPKGSFSTLEIQRTEQGDSAMYLCASSYGTGGKDTQYFGPGTRLTVL.

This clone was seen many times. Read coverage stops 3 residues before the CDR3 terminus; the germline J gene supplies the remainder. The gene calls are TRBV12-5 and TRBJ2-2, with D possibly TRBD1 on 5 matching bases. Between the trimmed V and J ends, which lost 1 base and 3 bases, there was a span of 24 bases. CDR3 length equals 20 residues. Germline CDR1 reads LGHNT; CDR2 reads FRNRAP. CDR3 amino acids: CASGLATHLTAQEDTGELFF. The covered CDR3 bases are TGTGCTAGTGGTTTGGCCACCCATCTGACAGCGCAAGAGGACACCGGGGAG.

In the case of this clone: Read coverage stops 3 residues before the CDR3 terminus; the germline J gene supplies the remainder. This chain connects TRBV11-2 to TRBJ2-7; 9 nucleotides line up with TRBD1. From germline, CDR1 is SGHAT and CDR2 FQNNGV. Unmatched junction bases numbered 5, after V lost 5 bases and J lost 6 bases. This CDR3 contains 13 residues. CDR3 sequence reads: CASSRTGVGEQYF. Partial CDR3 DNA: TGTGCCAGCAGCCGGACAGGGGTGGGCGAG.

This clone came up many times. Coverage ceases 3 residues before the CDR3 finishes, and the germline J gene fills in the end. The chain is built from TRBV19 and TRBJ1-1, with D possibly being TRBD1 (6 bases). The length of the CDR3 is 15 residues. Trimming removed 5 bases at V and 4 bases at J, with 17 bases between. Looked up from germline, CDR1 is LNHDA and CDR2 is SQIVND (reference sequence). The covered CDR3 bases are TGTGCCAGTAGTGGAATGGCAGGGGATCTCACTGAA. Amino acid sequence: CASSGMAGDLTE. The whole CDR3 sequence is CASSGMAGDLTEAFF.

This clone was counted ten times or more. CDR3 bases read: TGCGCCAGCAGCTTGGGGCCCACAGATACG. As protein: CASSLGPTDT. The full CDR3 is CASSLGPTDTQYF. The chain joins TRBV5-1 to TRBJ2-3; D is undetermined. The read halts 3 residues ahead of the CDR3 end, with the missing end drawn from the germline J gene. CDR1 and CDR2 from the germline V gene are SGHRS and YFSETQ. CDR3 length: 13 residues. The ends were cut back, 0 bases at V and 2 bases at J, with 4 bases in the middle.

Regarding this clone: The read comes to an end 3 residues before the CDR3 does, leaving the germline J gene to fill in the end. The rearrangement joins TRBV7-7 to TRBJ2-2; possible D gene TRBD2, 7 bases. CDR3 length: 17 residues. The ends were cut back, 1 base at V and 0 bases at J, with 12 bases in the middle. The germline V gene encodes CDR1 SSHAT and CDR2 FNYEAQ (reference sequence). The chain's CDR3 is CASSLVGGTPNTGELFF. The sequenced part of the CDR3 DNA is TGTGCCAGCAGCTTAGTCGGGGGGACACCGAACACCGGGGAG.

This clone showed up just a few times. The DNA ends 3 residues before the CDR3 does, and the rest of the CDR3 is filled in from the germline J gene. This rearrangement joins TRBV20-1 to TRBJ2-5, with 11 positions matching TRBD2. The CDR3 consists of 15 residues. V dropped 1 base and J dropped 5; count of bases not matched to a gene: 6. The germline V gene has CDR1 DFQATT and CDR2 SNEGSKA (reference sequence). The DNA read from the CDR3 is TGCAGTGCTAGAGTCCCTAGCGGGAGGAGGGAGACC. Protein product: CSARVPSGRRET. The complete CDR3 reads CSARVPSGRRETQYF.

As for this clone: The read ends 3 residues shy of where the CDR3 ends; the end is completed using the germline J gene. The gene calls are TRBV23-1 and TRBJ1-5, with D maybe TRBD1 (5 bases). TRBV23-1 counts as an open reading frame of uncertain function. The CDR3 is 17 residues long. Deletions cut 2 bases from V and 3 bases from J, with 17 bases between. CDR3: CASSQPPGGKDNQPQHF. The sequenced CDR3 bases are TGCGCCAGCAGTCAACCCCCCGGGGGGAAGGACAATCAGCCC.

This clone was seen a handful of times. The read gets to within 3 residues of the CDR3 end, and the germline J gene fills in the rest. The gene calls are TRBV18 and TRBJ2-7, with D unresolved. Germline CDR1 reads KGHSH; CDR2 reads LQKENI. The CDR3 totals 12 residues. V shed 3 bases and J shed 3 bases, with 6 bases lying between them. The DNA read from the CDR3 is TGTGCCAGCTCACCGACAAGCTACGAG. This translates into CASSPTSYE. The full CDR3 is CASSPTSYEQYF.

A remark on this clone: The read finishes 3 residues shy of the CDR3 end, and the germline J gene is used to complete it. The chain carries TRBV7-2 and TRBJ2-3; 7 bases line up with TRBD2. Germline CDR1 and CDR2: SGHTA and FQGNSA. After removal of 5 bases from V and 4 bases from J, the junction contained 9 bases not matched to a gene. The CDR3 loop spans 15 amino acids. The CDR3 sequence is CASSQWGGAADTQYF. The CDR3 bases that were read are TGTGCCAGCAGCCAGTGGGGGGGAGCGGCAGATACG.

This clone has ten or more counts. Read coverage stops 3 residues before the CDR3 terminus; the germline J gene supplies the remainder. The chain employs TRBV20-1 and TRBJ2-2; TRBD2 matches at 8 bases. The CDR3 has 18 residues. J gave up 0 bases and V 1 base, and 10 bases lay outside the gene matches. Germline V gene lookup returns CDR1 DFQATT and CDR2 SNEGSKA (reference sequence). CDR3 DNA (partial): TGCAGTGCTAGAGTGCTAGCGGGTAAGCCCGCGAACACCGGGGAG. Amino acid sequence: CSARVLAGKPANTGE. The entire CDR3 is CSARVLAGKPANTGELFF.

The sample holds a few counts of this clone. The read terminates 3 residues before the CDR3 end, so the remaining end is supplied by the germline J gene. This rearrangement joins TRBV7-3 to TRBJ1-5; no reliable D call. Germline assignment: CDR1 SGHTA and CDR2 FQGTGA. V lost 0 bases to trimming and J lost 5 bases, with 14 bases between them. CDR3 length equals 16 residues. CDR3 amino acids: CASSLTGRGRDQPQHF. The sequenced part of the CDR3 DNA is TGTGCCAGCAGCTTAACTGGACGGGGTCGCGATCAGCCC.

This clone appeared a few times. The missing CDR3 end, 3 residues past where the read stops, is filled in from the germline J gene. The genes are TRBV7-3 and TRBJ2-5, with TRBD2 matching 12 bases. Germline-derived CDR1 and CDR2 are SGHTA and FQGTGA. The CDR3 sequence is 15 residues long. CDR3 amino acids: CASSVGTSGPRTQYF. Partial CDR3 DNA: TGTGCCAGCAGCGTCGGGACTAGCGGGCCACGTACC.

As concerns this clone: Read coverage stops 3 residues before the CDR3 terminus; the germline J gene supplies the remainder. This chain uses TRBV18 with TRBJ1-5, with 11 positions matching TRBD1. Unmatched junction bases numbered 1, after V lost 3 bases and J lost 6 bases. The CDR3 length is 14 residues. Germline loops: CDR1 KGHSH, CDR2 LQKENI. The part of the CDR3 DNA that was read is TGTGCCAGCTCACCGGGACAGGGGGGTCAGCCC. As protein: CASSPGQGGQP. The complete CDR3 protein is CASSPGQGGQPQHF. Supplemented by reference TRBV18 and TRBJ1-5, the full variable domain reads NAGVMQNPRHLVRRRGQEARLRCSPMKGHSHVYWYRQLPEEGLKFMVYLQKENIIDESGMPKERFSAEFPKEGPSILRIQQVVRGDSAAYFCASSPGQGGQPQHFGDGTRLSIL.

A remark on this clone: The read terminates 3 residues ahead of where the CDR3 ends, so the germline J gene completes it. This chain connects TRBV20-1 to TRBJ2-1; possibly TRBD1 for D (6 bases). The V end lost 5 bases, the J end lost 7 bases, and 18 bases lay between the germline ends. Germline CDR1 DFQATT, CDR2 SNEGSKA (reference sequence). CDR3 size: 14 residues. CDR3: CSAGNPGHFNEQFF. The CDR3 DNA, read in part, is TGCAGTGCTGGTAATCCGGGACACTTTAATGAG.

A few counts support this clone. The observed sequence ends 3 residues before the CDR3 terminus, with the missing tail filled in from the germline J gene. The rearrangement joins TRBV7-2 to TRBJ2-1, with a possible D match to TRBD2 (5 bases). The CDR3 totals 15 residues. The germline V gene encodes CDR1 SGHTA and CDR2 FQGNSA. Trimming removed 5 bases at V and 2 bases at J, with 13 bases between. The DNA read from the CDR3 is TGTGCCAGCAGCCCGGGGAGCAGGACCTACAATGAG. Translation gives CASSPGSRTYNE. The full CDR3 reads CASSPGSRTYNEQFF.

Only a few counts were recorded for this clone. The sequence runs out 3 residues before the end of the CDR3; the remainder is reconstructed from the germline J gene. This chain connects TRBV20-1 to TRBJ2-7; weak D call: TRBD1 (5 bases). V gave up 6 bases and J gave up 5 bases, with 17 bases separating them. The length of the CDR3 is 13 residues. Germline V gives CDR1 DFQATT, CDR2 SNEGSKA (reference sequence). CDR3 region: CSAGVPGINEQYF. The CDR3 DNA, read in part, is TGCAGTGCAGGGGTTCCAGGGATTAACGAG.

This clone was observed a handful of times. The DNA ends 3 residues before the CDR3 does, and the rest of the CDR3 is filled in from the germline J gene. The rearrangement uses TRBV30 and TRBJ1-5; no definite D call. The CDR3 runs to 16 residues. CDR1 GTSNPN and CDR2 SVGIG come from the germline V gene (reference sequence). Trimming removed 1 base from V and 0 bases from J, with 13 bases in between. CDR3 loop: CAWSENGFLSNQPQHF. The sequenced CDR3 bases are TGTGCCTGGAGTGAGAACGGTTTCCTTAGCAATCAGCCC.